This paragraph covers one T cell receptor (beta chain) sequence. The antigen remains unidentified. Here immunoSEQ multiplex PCR was the method, and the copy in TCRdb shows in-frame clones only, minus some. The sample includes about 5,900 clones, almost 98% of them seen just once. This sample stems from a study of naive CD8 T cells in extremely preterm neonates. Trimming removed 7 bases at V and 7 bases at J, with 11 bases between. The CDR3 sequence is 12 residues long. From germline, CDR1 is LGHNT and CDR2 FRNRAP. Study outcomes and limitations: Preterm neonates had significantly lower iChao1 richness than other age groups. Compared with older groups, preterm CDR3s were shorter, with fewer N additions and less trimming.

Peripheral blood came from healthy roughly 16-60 month-old surgical children and healthy nonsmoking adults. The sample holds sorted live naive CD8+ CD45RA+CCR7+ T cells. The chain links TRBV12-5 to TRBJ2-1; possible D gene TRBD2, 5 bases. The receptor was derived from a human donor in good health. Sequencing input: naive CD8+ T cells from blood. This CDR3 reads CASATGSNEQFF. The CDR3 bases are TGTGCTAGTGCAACGGGGTCTAATGAGCAGTTCTTC. Variable domain in full (rest from reference TRBV12-5 and TRBJ2-1): DARVTQTPRHKVTEMGQEVTMRCQPILGHNTVFWYRQTMMQGLELLAYFRNRAPLDDSGMPKDRFSAEMPDATLATLKIQPSEPRDSAVYFCASATGSNEQFFGPGTRLTVL.